The 31 T cell receptor beta chains below come from one sample, sequenced in a study of early T cells in non-severe SARS-CoV-2 infection. From the 5' RACE reads, TCRdb called clonotypes with MiXCR, one entry per CDR3 protein. The top ten hold about 16% of the sample, which has about 60,000 distinct CDR3 sequences, 8% to 9% seen once. Sequencing was done on a sample of whole blood. All receptors come from an adult who was a healthcare worker with PCR-confirmed SARS-CoV-2 infection or an uninfected control (not recorded which).

The chain is built from TRBV28 and TRBJ1-2; maybe TRBD1 (5 bases). CDR3 length equals 13 residues. Trimming left V 1 base short and J 3 bases short, with 6 bases between. Germline lookup yields CDR1 MDHEN and CDR2 SYDVKM. The CDR3 coding sequence is TGTGCCAGCAGTTTATCGGGGGACTATGGCTACACCTTC. Translating gives CASSLSGDYGYTF.

V gene TRBV10-3 combines with J gene TRBJ2-1; 7 bases match TRBD2. V gave up 0 bases and J gave up 0 bases; unmatched junction bases: 5. The CDR3 has 17 amino acids. Looked up from germline, CDR1 is ENHRY and CDR2 is SYGVKD. CDR3 nucleotide sequence: TGTGCCATCAGTGAGTCGACCGCGGGAGTCTCCTACAATGAGCAGTTCTTC. Translation gives CAISESTAGVSYNEQFF.

The gene calls are TRBV28 and TRBJ2-6, with D hard to call. CDR1 is MDHEN, CDR2 SYDVKM, per germline. The CDR3 covers 14 residues. Trimming took off 5 bases at V and 0 bases at J, with 5 bases between the two ends. DNA for the CDR3: TGTGCCAGCAGTCGGAACTCTGGGGCCAACGTCCTGACTTTC. It translates to CASSRNSGANVLTF.

The chain combines TRBV5-1 with TRBJ2-1; 9 bases are a match to TRBD2. CDR3 length: 15 amino acids. Germline loops: CDR1 SGHRS, CDR2 YFSETQ. V lost 0 bases to trimming and J lost 8 bases; unmatched junction nucleotides: 6. The CDR3 DNA is TGCGCCAGCAGCTTGGTTAGCGGGAGAATTGATGAGCAGTTCTTC. Translated: CASSLVSGRIDEQFF.

This clonotype came up many times. The chain links TRBV29-1 to TRBJ2-3, with TRBD2 matching 15 bases. The CDR3 runs 17 residues. CDR1 and CDR2 (germline): SQVTM, ANQGSEA. With 1 base clipped from V and 0 bases from J, the junction kept 2 bases outside the gene matches. This CDR3 reads CSVEGTSGRASTDTQYF. The CDR3 DNA reads as TGCAGCGTTGAAGGGACTAGCGGGAGGGCTAGCACAGATACGCAGTATTTT.

This clonotype was seen a handful of times. V usage is TRBV6-2 or TRBV6-3 and J usage is TRBJ2-7; 8 bases fit TRBD1. The CDR3 sequence is 14 residues long. V lost 7 bases to trimming and J lost 1 base; unmatched junction nucleotides: 6. Germline CDR1 MNHEY, CDR2 SVGEGT. For the CDR3, the DNA is TGTGCCAGCAAAGGGACAGGTCTTTCCTACGAGCAGTACTTC. It codes for CASKGTGLSYEQYF.

There are many counts of this clonotype. V and J are TRBV7-2 and TRBJ2-4, with TRBD2 matching over 10 bases. In germline, CDR1 is SGHTA, CDR2 FQGNSA. V lost 1 base to trimming and J lost 0 bases; unmatched junction nucleotides: 0. The CDR3 has 16 residues. The CDR3 coding sequence is TGTGCCAGCAGCTTAGGACTAGCGGGAGCCAAAAACATTCAGTACTTC. The encoded protein is CASSLGLAGAKNIQYF.

This clonotype came up many times. The gene calls are TRBV10-3 and TRBJ2-1, with 8 bases fitting TRBD2. The CDR3 consists of 15 residues. From germline, CDR1 is ENHRY and CDR2 SYGVKD. Trimming removed 7 bases from V and 7 bases from J; junction bases left unmatched: 12. DNA of the CDR3: TGTGCCATCACTAGAGACGGAGCGGGGGCTAATGAGCAGTTCTTC. Translated, it gives CAITRDGAGANEQFF.

The chain carries TRBV24-1 and TRBJ1-1; D gene unclear. The V end was cut by 7 bases, the J end by 0 bases, with 8 bases between. Per the germline V gene, CDR1 is KGHDR and CDR2 is SFDVKD. This CDR3 region has 13 residues. The CDR3 DNA reads TGTGCCACCAGGCGGAATTTGAACACTGAAGCTTTCTTT. It is translated as CATRRNLNTEAFF.

This sequence joins TRBV7-2 and TRBJ2-1; 10 nucleotides match TRBD2. CDR1 and CDR2 from the germline V gene are SGHTA and FQGNSA. This CDR3 spans 16 amino acids. V was pared by 5 bases and J by 9 bases, with 13 bases of the junction left unmatched. The CDR3 region has the DNA TGTGCCAGCAGCCGAGGGGGGCTAGCGGGAGCTGTTGAGCAGTTCTTC. This sequence encodes CASSRGGLAGAVEQFF.

The rearrangement uses TRBV20-1 and TRBJ2-7; 9 positions agree with TRBD2. With 2 bases clipped from V and 7 bases from J, the junction kept 6 bases outside the gene matches. Per germline, CDR1 DFQATT and CDR2 SNEGSKA (reference sequence). The CDR3 totals 13 residues. CDR3 sequence reads: CSARRREGQEQYF. CDR3 coding DNA: TGCAGTGCTAGACGGCGGGAGGGCCAAGAGCAGTACTTC.

This chain joins TRBV25-1 and TRBJ2-3; 7 positions agree with TRBD2. V was clipped by 1 base and J by 7 bases; unmatched bases: 11. Germline V gene data show CDR1 as MGHDK and CDR2 as SYGVNS. The CDR3 loop spans 16 amino acids. The CDR3 loop reads CASSEFGPHGRNTQYF. Here the CDR3 DNA reads TGTGCCAGCAGTGAATTCGGACCCCACGGGAGGAATACGCAGTATTTT.

The rearrangement uses TRBV20-1 and TRBJ2-5, with D maybe TRBD2 (5 bases). CDR1 is DFQATT and CDR2 is SNEGSKA in the germline V gene (reference sequence). The CDR3 contains 13 residues. V was cut by 8 bases and J by 2 bases, with 15 bases left in between. CDR3: CSFLPRGQETQYF. CDR3 nucleotides: TGCAGTTTCCTACCCCGGGGACAAGAGACCCAGTACTTC.

This clonotype was observed a handful of times. The gene calls are TRBV5-4 and TRBJ2-2, with 7 bases aligning to TRBD2. This CDR3 is 13 amino acids long. Germline-derived CDR1 and CDR2 are SGHNT and YYREEE (reference sequence). With 6 bases clipped from V and 5 bases from J, the junction kept 4 bases outside the gene matches. The CDR3 sequence is CASIDSGTGELFF. Written as DNA, the CDR3 is TGTGCCAGCATCGATAGCGGGACCGGGGAGCTGTTTTTT.

The chain has TRBV7-2 and TRBJ2-5, with 7 bases fitting TRBD1. CDR1 is SGHTA, CDR2 FQGNSA, per germline. The CDR3 totals 15 residues. J lost 9 bases, V lost 0 bases, and 10 bases had no gene match. CDR3 protein: CASSLAPGQRLAQYF. CDR3 in DNA: TGTGCCAGCAGCTTAGCCCCGGGACAGCGATTGGCCCAGTACTTC.

This sequence joins TRBV29-1 and TRBJ1-4; maybe TRBD1 (6 bases). The CDR3 loop spans 13 amino acids. CDR1 is SQVTM and CDR2 is ANQGSEA in the germline V gene. V was shortened by 6 bases and J by 6 bases, with 14 bases between the two germline ends. CDR3 sequence: CSVVGTWDEKLFF. In DNA form, the CDR3 reads TGCAGCGTGGTCGGGACATGGGATGAAAAACTGTTTTTT.

CDR3 bases: TGTGCCAGCAGCCGGGGGCGGGACTACAATGAGCAGTTCTTC. It is translated as CASSRGRDYNEQFF. V gene TRBV4-2 combines with J gene TRBJ2-1; D may match TRBD1 or TRBD2 (6 bases each). The CDR3 sequence is 14 residues long. CDR1 is LGHNA, CDR2 YNFKEQ, per germline. Deletions cut 4 bases from V and 3 bases from J, with 10 bases between.

This clonotype was counted many times. The chain recombines TRBV6-2 or TRBV6-3 with TRBJ2-1; TRBD1 aligns across 10 bases. The V segment lost 2 bases and the J segment 6 bases; nucleotides outside the gene matches: 4. This CDR3 contains 15 residues. From germline, CDR1 is MNHEY and CDR2 SVGEGT. The CDR3 loop is CASSYGTGVVNEQFF. The CDR3 DNA is TGTGCCAGCAGTTACGGGACAGGGGTAGTCAATGAGCAGTTCTTC.

This clonotype has only a few counts. The V gene is TRBV5-6, the J gene TRBJ2-1; D remains unclear. Germline lookup yields CDR1 SGHDT and CDR2 YYEEEE. V lost 4 bases, J lost 0 bases, and 11 bases lay in between. The CDR3 runs 15 residues. The DNA of the CDR3 is TGTGCCAGCAGCCCCCTGTCGAGCTCCTACAATGAGCAGTTCTTC. Translation: CASSPLSSSYNEQFF.

This clonotype turned up a few times. V and J are TRBV15 and TRBJ2-7; a weak D match, TRBD1 (6 bases). The V gene's germline CDR1 is LNHNV and CDR2 YYDKDF (reference sequence). V lost 1 base and J lost 10, with 11 bases in between. The CDR3 has 12 amino acids. The CDR3 coding sequence is TGTGCCACCAGCAGAGGAGGGGACAATCAGTACTTC. This sequence encodes CATSRGGDNQYF.

Ten or more counts support this clonotype. The V and J genes are TRBV6-2 or TRBV6-3 and TRBJ2-6; no definite D call. This CDR3 contains 16 residues. V gave up 6 bases and J gave up 0 bases, with 12 bases separating them. CDR1 is MNHEY and CDR2 is SVGEGT in the germline V gene. CDR3 sequence reads: CASRGPQTSGANVLTF. CDR3 sequence (DNA): TGTGCCAGCAGAGGGCCCCAAACCTCTGGGGCCAACGTCCTGACTTTC.

Ten or more counts support this clonotype. The J gene is TRBJ2-7, the V gene TRBV29-1; weak D call: TRBD1 (6 bases). CDR3 length: 13 amino acids. V lost 3 bases, J lost 2 bases, and 11 bases lay in between. Germline CDR1 and CDR2: SQVTM and ANQGSEA. CDR3 bases: TGCAGCGTTGAGAACAGGGAAACCTACGAGCAGTACTTC. Translating it yields CSVENRETYEQYF.

The rearrangement joins TRBV7-2 to TRBJ2-3; 9 bases match TRBD2. J gave up 6 bases and V 3 bases, and 7 bases lay outside the gene matches. In germline, CDR1 is SGHTA, CDR2 FQGNSA. This CDR3 comprises 15 residues. For the CDR3, the DNA is TGTGCCAGCAGCTTCTGGGCGGGAGGGATGGATACGCAGTATTTT. Translating it yields CASSFWAGGMDTQYF.

There are a few counts of this clonotype. The J gene is TRBJ1-3, the V gene TRBV2; TRBD1 matches 8 bases. Germline CDR1 SNHLY, CDR2 FYNNEI. V shed 9 bases, J shed 9 bases, and the junction held 10 bases outside the gene matches. The length of the CDR3 is 13 residues. CDR3 coding DNA: TGTGCCAGTGGGGACAGGCGGAAGAGCACCATATATTTT. It yields the protein CASGDRRKSTIYF.

A few counts support this clonotype. The CDR3 protein is CASSREERYEQYF. In DNA, the CDR3 is TGTGCCAGCAGTAGAGAAGAACGCTACGAGCAGTACTTC. V usage is TRBV6-2 or TRBV6-3 and J usage is TRBJ2-7; no clear D gene. The CDR3 extends over 13 amino acids. In germline, CDR1 is MNHEY, CDR2 SVGEGT. Trimming left V 5 bases short and J 3 bases short, with 11 bases between.

V and J are TRBV27 and TRBJ2-3; 8 nucleotides align to TRBD2. The CDR3 runs 15 residues. Trimming took 8 bases from V and 1 from J; bases not matched to a gene: 8. Germline CDR1 is MNHEY and CDR2 is SMNVEV (reference sequence). CDR3 sequence (DNA): TGTGCCAGCTCTAAAGCGGGAGAACGCACAGATACGCAGTATTTT. It encodes CASSKAGERTDTQYF.

This clonotype was recorded at least ten times. This rearrangement joins TRBV19 to TRBJ2-2, with D hard to call. V lost 5 bases to trimming and J lost 6 bases, with 10 bases between them. In germline, CDR1 is LNHDA, CDR2 SQIVND (reference sequence). The CDR3 has 13 residues. The CDR3 spells CASSQGLSGELFF. In nucleotides, the CDR3 is TGTGCCAGTAGTCAAGGGCTGTCCGGGGAGCTGTTTTTT.

In its sample, this clonotype was seen many times. The gene calls are TRBV4-1 and TRBJ2-1, with D possibly being TRBD1 (7 bases). Germline CDR1 is MGHRA and CDR2 is YSYEKL. There are 18 residues in the CDR3. V lost 1 base and J lost 3, with 19 bases in between. The CDR3, as DNA: TGCGCCAGCAGCCAAGTGAAAACAGGGGACTTGGACTACAATGAGCAGTTCTTC. This translates into CASSQVKTGDLDYNEQFF.

This clonotype was counted ten times or more. The chain recombines TRBV19 with TRBJ1-2; 10 bases align to TRBD1. The CDR3 is 15 amino acids. The ends lost 3 bases at V and 7 bases at J; junction bases unmatched: 8. Germline-derived CDR1 and CDR2 are LNHDA and SQIVND (reference sequence). CDR3 DNA sequence: TGTGCCAGTAGTATTTGGCGGACAGGGGGACTTGGCTACACCTTC. Translated, it gives CASSIWRTGGLGYTF.

This clonotype appeared many times. J is TRBJ2-7 and V is TRBV28; D remains ambiguous. CDR1 and CDR2 (germline): MDHEN, SYDVKM. This CDR3 is built from 13 residues. The CDR3 DNA reads TGTGCATCGGAAGGAGACCCTATTGCCGAGCAGTACTTC. Translation: CASEGDPIAEQYF.

This clonotype was counted a few times. The V and J genes are TRBV20-1 and TRBJ2-7; D not resolved. Trimming left V 0 bases short and J 1 base short, with 7 bases between. Germline V CDR1 and CDR2: DFQATT, SNEGSKA (reference sequence). The CDR3 is 13 amino acids. The CDR3 coding sequence is TGCAGTGCTAGAGAGGGCACTTCCTACGAGCAGTACTTC. Amino acid sequence: CSAREGTSYEQYF.